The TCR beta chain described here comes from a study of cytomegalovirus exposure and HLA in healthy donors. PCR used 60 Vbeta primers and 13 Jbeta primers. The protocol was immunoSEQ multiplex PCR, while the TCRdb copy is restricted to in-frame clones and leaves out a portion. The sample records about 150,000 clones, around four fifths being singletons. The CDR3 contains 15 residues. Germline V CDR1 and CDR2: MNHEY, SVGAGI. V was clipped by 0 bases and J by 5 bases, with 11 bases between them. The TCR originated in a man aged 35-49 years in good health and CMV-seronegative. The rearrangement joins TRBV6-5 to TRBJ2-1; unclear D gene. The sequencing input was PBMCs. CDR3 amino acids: CASSYSSRQNNEQFF. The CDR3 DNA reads TGTGCCAGCAGTTACTCGTCCAGGCAGAACAATGAGCAGTTCTTC.